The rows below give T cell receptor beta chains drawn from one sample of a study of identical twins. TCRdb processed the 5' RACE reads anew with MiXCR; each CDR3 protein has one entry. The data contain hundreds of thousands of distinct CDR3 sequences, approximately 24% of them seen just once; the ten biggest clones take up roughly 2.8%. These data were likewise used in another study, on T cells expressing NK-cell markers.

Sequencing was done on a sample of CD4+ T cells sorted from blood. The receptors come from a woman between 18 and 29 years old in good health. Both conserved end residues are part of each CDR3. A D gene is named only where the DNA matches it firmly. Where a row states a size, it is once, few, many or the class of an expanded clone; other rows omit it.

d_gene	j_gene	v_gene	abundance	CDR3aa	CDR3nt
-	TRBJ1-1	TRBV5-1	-	CASSLRSRGGTEAFF	TGCGCCAGCAGCTTGAGGAGCAGAGGGGGGACTGAAGCTTTCTTT
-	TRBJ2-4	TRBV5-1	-	CASSNGDIKNIQYF	TGCGCCAGCAGCAACGGGGACATCAAAAACATTCAGTACTTC
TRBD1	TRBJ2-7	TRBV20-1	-	CSAWTGASYEQYF	TGCAGTGCGTGGACAGGGGCCTCCTACGAGCAGTACTTC
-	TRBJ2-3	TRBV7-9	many	CASSLVVDTQYF	TGCGCCAGCAGCTTGGTGGTAGATACGCAGTATTTT
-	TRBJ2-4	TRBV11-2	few	CASSPGSWTVAKNIQYF	TGTGCCAGCAGTCCCGGCAGCTGGACAGTAGCCAAAAACATTCAGTACTTC
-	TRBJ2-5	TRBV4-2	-	CASSHNDGGETQYF	TGTGCCAGCAGCCATAACGACGGCGGGGAGACCCAGTACTTC
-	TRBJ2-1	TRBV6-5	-	CASSYPMVVVDEQFF	TGTGCCAGCAGTTACCCCATGGTCGTAGTGGATGAGCAGTTCTTC
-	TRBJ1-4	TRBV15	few	CATVDSYPGEKLFF	TGTGCCACTGTCGACAGTTACCCAGGAGAAAAACTGTTTTTT
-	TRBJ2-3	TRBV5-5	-	CASTFFGGSLDTQYF	TGTGCCAGCACCTTTTTTGGGGGTAGCCTAGATACGCAGTATTTT
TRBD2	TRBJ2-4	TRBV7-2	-	CASSLTSVQNIQYF	TGTGCCAGCAGCTTGACTAGCGTTCAAAACATTCAGTACTTC
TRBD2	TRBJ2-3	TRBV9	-	CASSFSGMSTDTQYF	TGTGCCAGCAGCTTTAGCGGGATGAGCACAGATACGCAGTATTTT
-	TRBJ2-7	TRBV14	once	CASSPTTRARYEQYF	TGTGCCAGCAGCCCTACGACTAGGGCGAGGTACGAGCAGTACTTC
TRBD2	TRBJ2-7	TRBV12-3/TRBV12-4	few	CASSLSGRVREQYF	TGTGCCAGCAGTCTTAGCGGGAGGGTAAGGGAGCAGTACTTC
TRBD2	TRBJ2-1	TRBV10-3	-	CAIRREMIGEQFF	TGTGCCATCAGGCGGGAGATGATCGGTGAGCAGTTCTTC
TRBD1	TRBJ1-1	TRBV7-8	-	CASSPRRGQGGEAFF	TGTGCCAGCAGCCCGAGACGGGGACAGGGAGGTGAAGCTTTCTTT
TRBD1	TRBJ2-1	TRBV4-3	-	CASSPISRGNEQFF	TGCGCCAGCAGCCCTATTAGCAGGGGGAATGAGCAGTTCTTC
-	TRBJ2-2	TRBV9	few	CASSVGGRNTGELFF	TGTGCCAGCAGCGTCGGAGGGCGAAACACCGGGGAGCTGTTTTTT
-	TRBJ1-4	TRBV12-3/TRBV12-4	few	CASSGLRLFF	TGTGCCAGCAGTGGGTTAAGGCTGTTTTTT
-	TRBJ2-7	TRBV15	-	CATSQTGEGEQYF	TGTGCCACATCCCAGACAGGGGAGGGCGAGCAGTACTTC
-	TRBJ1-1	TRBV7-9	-	CASSFSPASAEAFF	TGTGCCAGCAGCTTTTCACCGGCTTCCGCTGAAGCTTTCTTT
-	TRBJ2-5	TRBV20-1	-	CSAATELWETQYF	TGCAGTGCGGCAACAGAGTTATGGGAGACCCAGTACTTC
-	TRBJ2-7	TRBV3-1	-	CATTGRTGTSYEQYF	TGTGCCACCACCGGACGGACGGGAACATCCTACGAGCAGTACTTC
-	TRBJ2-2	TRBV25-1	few	CASSEFGQGNTGELFF	TGTGCCAGCAGTGAATTTGGTCAGGGAAACACCGGGGAGCTGTTTTTT
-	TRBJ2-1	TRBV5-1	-	CASSHSSGRDSYNEQFF	TGCGCCAGCAGCCACTCATCCGGACGCGACTCCTACAATGAGCAGTTCTTC
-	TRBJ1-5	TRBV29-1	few	CSAIQSSNQPQHF	TGCAGCGCAATACAGAGTAGCAATCAGCCCCAGCATTTT
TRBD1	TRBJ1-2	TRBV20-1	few	CSAREAGGTGYTF	TGCAGTGCTAGAGAAGCAGGGGGAACAGGCTACACCTTC
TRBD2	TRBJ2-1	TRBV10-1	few	CASSDPGLAGHTEQFF	TGCGCCAGCAGTGACCCGGGACTAGCGGGGCATACTGAGCAGTTCTTC
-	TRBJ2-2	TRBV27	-	CASTKQGLGELFF	TGTGCCAGCACCAAACAAGGGTTGGGGGAGCTGTTTTTT
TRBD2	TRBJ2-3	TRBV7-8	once	CASSSGLAGDWGTDTQYF	TGTGCCAGCAGCTCCGGACTAGCGGGAGATTGGGGCACAGATACGCAGTATTTT
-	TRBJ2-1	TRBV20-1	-	CSARDSITYNEQFF	TGCAGTGCTAGAGACAGCATAACCTACAATGAGCAGTTCTTC
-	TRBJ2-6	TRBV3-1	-	CASSQREGANVLTF	TGTGCCAGCAGCCAAAGGGAGGGGGCCAACGTCCTGACTTTC
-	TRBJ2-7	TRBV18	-	CASLGIGGSYEQYF	TGTGCCAGCCTCGGGATTGGGGGCTCCTACGAGCAGTACTTC
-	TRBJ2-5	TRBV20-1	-	CSATRSWWGTQETQYF	TGCAGTGCTACAAGGAGTTGGTGGGGGACACAAGAGACCCAGTACTTC
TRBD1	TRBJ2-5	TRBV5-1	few	CATASLGQGVETQYF	TGCGCCACCGCCTCCTTGGGACAGGGGGTTGAGACCCAGTACTTC
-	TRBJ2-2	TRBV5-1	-	CASRGRGSTMERTGELFF	TGCGCCAGCAGGGGCAGGGGATCCACAATGGAGCGCACCGGGGAGCTGTTTTTT
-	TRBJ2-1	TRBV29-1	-	CSVEDRGGHEQFF	TGCAGCGTTGAAGATCGAGGGGGGCATGAGCAGTTCTTC
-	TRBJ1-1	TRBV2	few	CASSVRGDEAFF	TGTGCCAGCAGTGTGCGGGGAGATGAAGCTTTCTTT
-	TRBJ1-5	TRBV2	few	CASSDGDQPQHF	TGTGCCAGCAGTGACGGGGATCAGCCCCAGCATTTT
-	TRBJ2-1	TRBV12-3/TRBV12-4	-	CASRRDAYNEQFF	TGTGCCAGCAGACGGGACGCTTACAATGAGCAGTTCTTC
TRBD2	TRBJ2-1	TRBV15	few	CATGSGSTNEQFF	TGTGCCACCGGAAGCGGGAGTACGAATGAGCAGTTCTTC
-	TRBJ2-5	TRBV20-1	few	CSASPTGATQYF	TGCAGTGCCTCCCCGACGGGGGCGACCCAGTACTTC
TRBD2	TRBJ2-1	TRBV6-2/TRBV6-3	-	CASSYRLAGGREQFF	TGTGCCAGCAGTTACCGGCTAGCGGGGGGTAGGGAGCAGTTCTTC
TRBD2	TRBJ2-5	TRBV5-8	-	CASSRGLAVETQYF	TGTGCCAGCAGTCGCGGACTAGCGGTGGAGACCCAGTACTTC
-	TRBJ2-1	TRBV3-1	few	CASSHLYNEQFF	TGTGCCAGCAGCCACCTTTACAATGAGCAGTTCTTC
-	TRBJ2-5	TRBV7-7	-	CASSLIPKETQYF	TGTGCTAGCAGCTTAATACCCAAAGAGACCCAGTACTTC
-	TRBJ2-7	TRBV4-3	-	CASSHRRGRTNPHEQYF	TGCGCCAGCAGCCACCGCCGGGGGAGAACCAACCCCCACGAGCAGTACTTC
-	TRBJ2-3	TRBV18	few	CASSDNWGPDTQYF	TGTGCCAGCTCAGACAACTGGGGACCAGATACGCAGTATTTT
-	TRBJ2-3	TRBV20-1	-	CSASIDTQYF	TGCAGTGCCTCAATCGATACGCAGTATTTT
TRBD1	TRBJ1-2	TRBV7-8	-	CASSLRFGTGIYGYTF	TGTGCCAGCAGCTTAAGGTTCGGGACAGGGATCTATGGCTACACCTTC
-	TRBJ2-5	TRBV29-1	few	CSVEGGTKETQYF	TGCAGCGTTGAAGGGGGTACGAAAGAGACCCAGTACTTC
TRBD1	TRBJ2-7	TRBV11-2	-	CASSPRGSSVSYEQYF	TGTGCCAGCAGCCCCAGGGGGTCGTCCGTTTCCTACGAGCAGTACTTC
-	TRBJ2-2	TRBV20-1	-	CSAGTDMNTGELFF	TGCAGTGCGGGGACGGATATGAACACCGGGGAGCTGTTTTTT
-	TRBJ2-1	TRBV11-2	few	CATGGDEQFF	TGTGCCACCGGGGGTGATGAGCAGTTCTTC
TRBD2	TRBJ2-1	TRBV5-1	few	CASTTGGYNNEQFF	TGCGCCAGCACGACGGGAGGGTACAACAATGAGCAGTTCTTC
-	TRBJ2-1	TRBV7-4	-	CASSLTHNNEQFF	TGTGCCAGCAGCTTAACCCACAACAATGAGCAGTTCTTC